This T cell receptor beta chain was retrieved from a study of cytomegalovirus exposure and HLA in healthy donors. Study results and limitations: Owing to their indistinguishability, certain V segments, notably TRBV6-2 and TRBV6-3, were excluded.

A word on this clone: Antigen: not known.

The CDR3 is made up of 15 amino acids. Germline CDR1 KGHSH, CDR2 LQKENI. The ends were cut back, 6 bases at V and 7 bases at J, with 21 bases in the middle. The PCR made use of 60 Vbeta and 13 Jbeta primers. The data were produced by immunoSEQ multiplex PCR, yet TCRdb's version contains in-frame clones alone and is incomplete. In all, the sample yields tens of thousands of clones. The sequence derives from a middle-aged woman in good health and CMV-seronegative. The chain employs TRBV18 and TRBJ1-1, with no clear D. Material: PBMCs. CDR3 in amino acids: CASSPETGGRLEAFF. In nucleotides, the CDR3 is TGTGCCAGCTCCCCTGAGACCGGAGGGCGTCTTGAAGCTTTCTTT.